This T cell receptor (beta chain) was sequenced in a study of T cell responses to AZD1222 COVID-19 vaccine. Study-wide results and caveats: With dominance at 160-218 and 743-854, vaccine-associated CD4 TCRs spanned spike. A mostly white British donor set with more females was recruited, and clonal diversity was possibly underestimated.

Points on this clone: The antigen remains unidentified.

The assay was immunoSEQ multiplex PCR, and TCRdb's table has in-frame clones only and misses some. The table has 120,000 to 150,000 clones, approximately 94% seen once. This CDR3 spans 16 amino acids. V was cut by 5 bases and J by 0 bases, with 17 bases left in between. Germline CDR1 MDHEN, CDR2 SYDVKM. The receptor was isolated from an adult in good health. This specimen was peripheral blood, taken on day 0 of AZD1222 vaccination. V usage is TRBV28 and J usage is TRBJ2-7, with D perhaps assigned TRBD1 or TRBD2 (5 bases each). The DNA of the CDR3 is TGTGCCAGCAGTATCACCGGGACCCAAAGCTCCTACGAGCAGTACTTC. It codes for CASSITGTQSSYEQYF.